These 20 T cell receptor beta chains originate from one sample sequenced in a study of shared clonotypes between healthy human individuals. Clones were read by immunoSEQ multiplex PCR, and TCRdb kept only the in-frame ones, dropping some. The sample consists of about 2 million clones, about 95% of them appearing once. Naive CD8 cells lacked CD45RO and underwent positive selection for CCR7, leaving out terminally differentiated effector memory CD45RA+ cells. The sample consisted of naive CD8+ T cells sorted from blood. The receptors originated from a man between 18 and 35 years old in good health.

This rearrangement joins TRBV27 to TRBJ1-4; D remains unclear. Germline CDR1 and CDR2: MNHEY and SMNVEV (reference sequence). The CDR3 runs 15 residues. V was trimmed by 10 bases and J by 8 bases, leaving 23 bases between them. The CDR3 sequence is CATSLRAWGGEKLFF. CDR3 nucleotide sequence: TGTGCCACTTCCCTTAGGGCTTGGGGAGGAGAAAAACTGTTTTTT.

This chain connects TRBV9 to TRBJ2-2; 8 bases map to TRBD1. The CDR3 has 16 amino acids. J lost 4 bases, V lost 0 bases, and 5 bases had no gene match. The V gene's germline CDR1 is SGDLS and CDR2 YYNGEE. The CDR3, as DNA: TGTGCCAGCAGCGTAGCAGGGGGCTGGGGCACCGGGGAGCTGTTTTTT. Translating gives CASSVAGGWGTGELFF.

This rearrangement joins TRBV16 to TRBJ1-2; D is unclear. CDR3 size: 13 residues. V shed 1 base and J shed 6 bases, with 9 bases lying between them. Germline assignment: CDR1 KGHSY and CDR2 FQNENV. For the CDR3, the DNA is TGTGCCAGCAGCCAATTTGAGGAAAATGGCTACACCTTC. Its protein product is CASSQFEENGYTF.

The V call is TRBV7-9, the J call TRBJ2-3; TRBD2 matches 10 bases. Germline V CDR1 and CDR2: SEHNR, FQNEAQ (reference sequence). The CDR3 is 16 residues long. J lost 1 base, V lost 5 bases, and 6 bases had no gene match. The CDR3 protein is CASSILAGVGTDTQYF. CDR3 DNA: TGTGCCAGCAGCATTCTAGCGGGAGTGGGCACAGATACGCAGTATTTT.

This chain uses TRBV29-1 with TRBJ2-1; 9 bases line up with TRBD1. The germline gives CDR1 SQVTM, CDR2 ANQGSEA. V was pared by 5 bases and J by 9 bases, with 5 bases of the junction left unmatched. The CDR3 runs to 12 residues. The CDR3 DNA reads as TGCAGCGTTAGACAGGGGGAAGGTGAGCAGTTCTTC. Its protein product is CSVRQGEGEQFF.

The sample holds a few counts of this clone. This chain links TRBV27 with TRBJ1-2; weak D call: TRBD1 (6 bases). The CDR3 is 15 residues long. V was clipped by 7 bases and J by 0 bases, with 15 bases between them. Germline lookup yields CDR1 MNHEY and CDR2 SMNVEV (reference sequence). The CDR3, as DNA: TGTGCCAGCACCCCAAGGGGACAACCTAACTATGGCTACACCTTC. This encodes CASTPRGQPNYGYTF.

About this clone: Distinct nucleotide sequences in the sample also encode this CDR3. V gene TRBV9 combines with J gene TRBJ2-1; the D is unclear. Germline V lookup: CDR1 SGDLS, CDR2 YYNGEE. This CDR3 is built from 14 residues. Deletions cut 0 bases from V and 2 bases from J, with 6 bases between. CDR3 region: CASSVAGTYNEQFF. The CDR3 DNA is TGTGCCAGCAGCGTAGCGGGCACCTACAATGAGCAGTTCTTC.

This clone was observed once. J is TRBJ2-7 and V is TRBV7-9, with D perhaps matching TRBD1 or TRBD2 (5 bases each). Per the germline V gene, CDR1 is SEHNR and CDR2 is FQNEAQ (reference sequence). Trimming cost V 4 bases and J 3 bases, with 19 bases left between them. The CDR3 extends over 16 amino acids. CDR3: CASSSPQGEGLYEQYF. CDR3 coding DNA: TGTGCCAGCAGCTCCCCCCAGGGAGAAGGACTCTACGAGCAGTACTTC.

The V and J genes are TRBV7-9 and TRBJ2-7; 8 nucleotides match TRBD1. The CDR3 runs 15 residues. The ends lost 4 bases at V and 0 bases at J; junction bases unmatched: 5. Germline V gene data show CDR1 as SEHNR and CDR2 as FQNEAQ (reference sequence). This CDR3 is CASSSGTGRSYEQYF. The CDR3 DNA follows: TGTGCCAGCAGCTCAGGGACAGGTCGCTCCTACGAGCAGTACTTC.

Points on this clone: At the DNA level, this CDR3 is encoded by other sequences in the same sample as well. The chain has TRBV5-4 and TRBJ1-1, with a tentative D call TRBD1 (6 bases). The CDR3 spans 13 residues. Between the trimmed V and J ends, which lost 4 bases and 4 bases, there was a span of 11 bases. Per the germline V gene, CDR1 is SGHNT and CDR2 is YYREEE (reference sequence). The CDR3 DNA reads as TGTGCCAGCAGCCTAGGACAGTTCACTGAAGCTTTCTTT. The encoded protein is CASSLGQFTEAFF.

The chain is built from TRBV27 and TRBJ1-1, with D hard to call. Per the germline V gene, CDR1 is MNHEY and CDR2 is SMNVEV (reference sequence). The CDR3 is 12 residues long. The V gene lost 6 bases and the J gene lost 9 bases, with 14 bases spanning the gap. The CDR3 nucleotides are TGTGCCAGCAGGAACGCCCTGGGCCAAGCTTTCTTT. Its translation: CASRNALGQAFF.

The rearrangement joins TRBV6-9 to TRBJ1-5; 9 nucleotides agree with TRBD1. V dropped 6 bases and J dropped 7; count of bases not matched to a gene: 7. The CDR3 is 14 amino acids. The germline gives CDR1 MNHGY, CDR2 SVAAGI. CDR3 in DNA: TGTGCCAGCAGACAACAGGGGGCAAGCCAGCCCCAGCATTTT. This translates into CASRQQGASQPQHF.

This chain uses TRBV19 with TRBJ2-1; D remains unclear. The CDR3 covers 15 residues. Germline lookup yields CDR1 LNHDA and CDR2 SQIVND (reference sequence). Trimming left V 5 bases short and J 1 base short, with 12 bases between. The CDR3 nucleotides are TGTGCCAGTAGTCTCACCCTGGGGTCCTACAATGAGCAGTTCTTC. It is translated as CASSLTLGSYNEQFF.

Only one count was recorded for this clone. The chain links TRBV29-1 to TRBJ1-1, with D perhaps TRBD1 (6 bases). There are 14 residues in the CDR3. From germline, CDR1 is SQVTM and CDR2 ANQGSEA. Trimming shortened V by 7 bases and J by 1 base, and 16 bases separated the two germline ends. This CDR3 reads CSAEGGLGNTEAFF. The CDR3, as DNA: TGCAGCGCGGAAGGGGGGCTAGGGAACACTGAAGCTTTCTTT.

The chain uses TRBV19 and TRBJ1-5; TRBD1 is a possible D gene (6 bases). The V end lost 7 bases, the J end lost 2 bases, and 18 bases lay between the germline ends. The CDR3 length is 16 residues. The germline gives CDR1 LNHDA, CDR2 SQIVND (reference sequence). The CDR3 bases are TGTGCCAGTACCACCTTACCCGCAGGGGGCAATCAGCCCCAGCATTTT. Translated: CASTTLPAGGNQPQHF.

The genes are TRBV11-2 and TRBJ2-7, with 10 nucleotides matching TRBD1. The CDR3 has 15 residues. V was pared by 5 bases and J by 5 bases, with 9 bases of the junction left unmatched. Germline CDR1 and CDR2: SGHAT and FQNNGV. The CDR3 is CASSAGTGELNEQYF. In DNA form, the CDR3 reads TGTGCCAGCAGCGCCGGGACAGGGGAGTTAAACGAGCAGTACTTC.

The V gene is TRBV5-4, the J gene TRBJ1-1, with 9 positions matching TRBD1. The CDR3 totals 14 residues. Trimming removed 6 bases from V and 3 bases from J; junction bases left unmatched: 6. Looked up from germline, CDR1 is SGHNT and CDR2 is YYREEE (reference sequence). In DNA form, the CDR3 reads TGTGCCAGCAACCACAGGGGGCAAGACACTGAAGCTTTCTTT. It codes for CASNHRGQDTEAFF.

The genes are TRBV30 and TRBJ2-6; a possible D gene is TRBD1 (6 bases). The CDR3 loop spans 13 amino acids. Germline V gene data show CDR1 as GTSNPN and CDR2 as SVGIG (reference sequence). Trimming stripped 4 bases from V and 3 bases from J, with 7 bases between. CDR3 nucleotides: TGTGCCTGGACAGGGGATGGGGCCAACGTCCTGACTTTC. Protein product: CAWTGDGANVLTF.

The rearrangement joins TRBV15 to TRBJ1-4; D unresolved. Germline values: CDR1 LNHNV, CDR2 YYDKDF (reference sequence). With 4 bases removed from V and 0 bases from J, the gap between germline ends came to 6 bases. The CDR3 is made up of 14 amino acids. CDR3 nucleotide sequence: TGTGCCACCAGCACCCTTACAACTAATGAAAAACTGTTTTTT. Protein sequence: CATSTLTTNEKLFF.

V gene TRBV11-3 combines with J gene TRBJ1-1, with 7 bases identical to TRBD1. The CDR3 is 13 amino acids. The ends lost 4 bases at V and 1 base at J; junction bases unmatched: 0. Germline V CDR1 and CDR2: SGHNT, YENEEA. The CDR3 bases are TGTGCCAGCAGCTGGACAGGGAACACTGAAGCTTTCTTT. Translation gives CASSWTGNTEAFF. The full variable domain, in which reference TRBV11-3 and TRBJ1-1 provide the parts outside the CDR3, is EAGVVQSPRYKIIEKKQPVAFWCNPISGHNTLYWYLQNLGQGPELLIRYENEEAVDDSQLPKDRFSAERLKGVDSTLKIQPAELGDSAVYLCASSWTGNTEAFFGQGTRLTVV.